These 12 T cell receptor beta chains share one sample of origin, sequenced in a study of spatial heterogeneity in lung cancer. Time point here: sample taken at primary tumor resection. Whole RNA was taken from tumor, nontumor lung or frozen PBMC; it was then sequenced unsorted. TCRdb recomputed calls from the 5' RACE reads with MiXCR, one row per CDR3 protein. The data show some 87,000 distinct CDR3 sequences, around 8.6% seen once. Sequencing used PBMCs, obtained at surgery. Receptors originate from a male donor with early-stage non-small cell lung cancer.

This sequence joins TRBV28 and TRBJ2-1; perhaps TRBD1 as D (6 bases). V lost 7 bases, J lost 6 bases, and 13 bases lay in between. Germline-derived CDR1 and CDR2 are MDHEN and SYDVKM. The CDR3 has 13 amino acids. CDR3 region: CASTRTGINEQFF. As DNA, the CDR3 is TGTGCCAGCACCCGTACAGGGATCAATGAGCAGTTCTTC. The full variable domain, its missing parts supplied by reference TRBV28 and TRBJ2-1, is DVKVTQSSRYLVKRTGEKVFLECVQDMDHENMFWYRQDPGLGLRLIYFSYDVKMKEKGDIPEGYSVSREKKERFSLILESASTNQTSMYLCASTRTGINEQFFGPGTRLTVL.

In this sample, this clonotype turned up a few times. The V and J genes are TRBV29-1 and TRBJ2-7; D is unclear. The germline V gene has CDR1 SQVTM and CDR2 ANQGSEA. The CDR3 totals 11 residues. Trimming removed 5 bases at V and 3 bases at J, with 8 bases between. CDR3 nucleotide sequence: TGCAGCGTTAGCAAAAGCTACGAGCAGTACTTC. As protein: CSVSKSYEQYF.

The V gene is TRBV19, the J gene TRBJ1-1; maybe TRBD1 (5 bases). V was pared by 3 bases and J by 1 base, with 9 bases between. This CDR3 is built from 14 residues. Germline lookup yields CDR1 LNHDA and CDR2 SQIVND (reference sequence). CDR3 nucleotides: TGTGCCAGTAGTATTATGGGGACGAACACTGAAGCTTTCTTT. Protein: CASSIMGTNTEAFF.

This clonotype was seen once. A clone one base away is much larger, so this may be a read error. The chain employs TRBV4-2 and TRBJ1-5; D is possibly TRBD1 (6 bases). The CDR3 extends over 15 amino acids. The ends were cut back, 2 bases at V and 7 bases at J, with 15 bases in the middle. The germline V gene has CDR1 LGHNA and CDR2 YNFKEQ. The CDR3 nucleotides read TGTGCCAGCAGCCAACTACAAACAGGGAAGCAGCCCCAGCATTTT. Translation: CASSQLQTGKQPQHF.

V is TRBV7-2 and J is TRBJ2-5, with D unclear. The CDR3 length is 13 residues. CDR1 and CDR2 from the germline V gene are SGHTA and FQGNSA. V shed 5 bases and J shed 1 base, with 8 bases lying between them. CDR3 in amino acids: CASSQELQETQYF. The CDR3 DNA is TGTGCCAGCAGCCAGGAACTCCAAGAGACCCAGTACTTC.

This clonotype was counted between two and nine times. The chain uses TRBV7-8 and TRBJ2-5, with D perhaps TRBD1 (5 bases). Germline assignment: CDR1 SGHVS and CDR2 FQNEAQ. Trimming shortened V by 4 bases and J by 4 bases, and 16 bases separated the two germline ends. CDR3 size: 15 residues. CDR3 sequence (DNA): TGTGCCAGCAGCTCCGTCAGGGATAAGGGAGAGACCCAGTACTTC. Protein: CASSSVRDKGETQYF.

The sample holds many counts of this clonotype. The chain is built from TRBV25-1 and TRBJ1-1; a possible D gene is TRBD1 (5 bases). Germline V gives CDR1 MGHDK, CDR2 SYGVNS. Trimming stripped 1 base from V and 4 bases from J, with 7 bases between. This CDR3 contains 13 residues. Here the CDR3 reads CASSESGGTEAFF. DNA of the CDR3: TGTGCCAGCAGTGAATCCGGGGGCACTGAAGCTTTCTTT.

This clonotype was seen ten or more times. The rearrangement uses TRBV30 and TRBJ1-1, with D unclear. Trimming cost V 4 bases and J 4 bases, with 7 bases left between them. The CDR3 sequence is 11 residues long. Germline CDR1 GTSNPN, CDR2 SVGIG (reference sequence). CDR3 protein: CAWTRITEAFF. DNA for the CDR3: TGTGCCTGGACCCGAATCACTGAAGCTTTCTTT.

This clonotype has just a few counts. The chain employs TRBV5-1 and TRBJ2-1, with D uncertain. CDR1 is SGHRS and CDR2 is YFSETQ in the germline V gene. CDR3 size: 14 residues. Trimming stripped 0 bases from V and 9 bases from J, with 13 bases between. This chain's CDR3 is CASSLAGVRTEQFF. For the CDR3, the DNA is TGCGCCAGCAGCTTGGCCGGCGTACGGACTGAGCAGTTCTTC.

This clonotype was seen at least ten times. The DNA of the CDR3 is TGTGCCAGCAGCTCGGGACAGGCGAATGAAAAACTGTTTTTT. It is translated as CASSSGQANEKLFF. The V call is TRBV7-9, the J call TRBJ1-4; 8 bases match TRBD1. This CDR3 contains 14 residues. The V segment lost 4 bases and the J segment 5 bases; nucleotides outside the gene matches: 3. The V gene's germline CDR1 is SEHNR and CDR2 FQNEAQ (reference sequence).

Many counts were recorded for this clonotype. The chain couples TRBV5-4 to TRBJ2-2; no definite D call. Trimming cost V 3 bases and J 2 bases, with 2 bases left between them. The CDR3 runs to 12 residues. Germline CDR1 and CDR2: SGHNT and YYREEE (reference sequence). The CDR3 loop is CASSSNTGELFF. The CDR3 nucleotides are TGTGCCAGCAGCTCCAACACCGGGGAGCTGTTTTTT. The full variable domain, rest sourced from reference TRBV5-4 and TRBJ2-2, is ETGVTQSPTHLIKTRGQQVTLRCSSQSGHNTVSWYQQALGQGPQFIFQYYREEENGRGNFPPRFSGLQFPNYSSELNVNALELDDSALYLCASSSNTGELFFGEGSRLTVL.

This clonotype appeared many times. The chain uses TRBV29-1 and TRBJ2-5; 9 bases map to TRBD1. Germline lookup yields CDR1 SQVTM and CDR2 ANQGSEA. J was trimmed by 5 bases and V by 7 bases; bases with no gene match: 5. This CDR3 has 12 amino acids. CDR3 region: CSAGTGSETQYF. The CDR3 region has the DNA TGCAGCGCCGGGACAGGGTCGGAGACCCAGTACTTC.